These 21 T cell receptor beta chains came from one sample sequenced in a study of cytomegalovirus exposure and HLA in healthy donors. The PCR employed 60 Vbeta primers together with 13 Jbeta primers. Produced via immunoSEQ multiplex PCR; TCRdb's table is partial and in-frame only. The sample records some 180,000 clones, about four fifths being singletons. The sample consisted of PBMCs. These TCRs come from a female donor in good health and CMV-seronegative.

The CDR3 protein is CASSFSGKGYEQYF. In nucleotides, the CDR3 is TGTGCCAGCAGCTTCAGCGGGAAAGGCTACGAGCAGTACTTC. J is TRBJ2-7 and V is TRBV7-9; 7 positions agree with TRBD2. There are 14 residues in the CDR3. Germline CDR1 is SEHNR and CDR2 is FQNEAQ (reference sequence). V was pared by 3 bases and J by 3 bases, with 5 bases of the junction left unmatched.

The genes are TRBV15 and TRBJ2-2, with a tentative D call TRBD1 (6 bases). V dropped 0 bases and J dropped 8 bases, with 13 bases sitting between them. Germline V CDR1 and CDR2: LNHNV, YYDKDF (reference sequence). The CDR3 contains 15 residues. This CDR3 reads CATSRDVSGAGELFF. DNA of the CDR3: TGTGCCACCAGCAGAGATGTTTCAGGGGCAGGGGAGCTGTTTTTT.

This chain uses TRBV5-4 with TRBJ2-1; 12 bases map to TRBD2. The CDR3 runs to 16 residues. The V segment lost 0 bases and the J segment 9 bases; nucleotides outside the gene matches: 7. Looked up from germline, CDR1 is SGHNT and CDR2 is YYREEE (reference sequence). This CDR3 is CASSLATSGSPFEQFF. In nucleotides, the CDR3 is TGTGCCAGCAGCTTGGCGACTAGCGGGAGTCCGTTTGAGCAGTTCTTC.

The CDR3 DNA reads as TGTGCCAGCTCTCGGATAGCGGAGACCCAGTACTTC. Amino acids: CASSRIAETQYF. The chain has TRBV2 and TRBJ2-5; D might be TRBD2 (5 bases). Per germline, CDR1 SNHLY and CDR2 FYNNEI. The V and J ends lost 8 bases and 5 bases respectively, with 12 bases between them. The CDR3 is made up of 12 amino acids.

About this clone itself: At one of its ends the junction is not consistent with the germline gene, which may arise from a read error. The genes are TRBV7-9 and TRBJ2-2, with 10 bases fitting TRBD1. This CDR3 is 17 amino acids long. Germline values: CDR1 SEHNR, CDR2 FQNEAQ (reference sequence). The CDR3 region has the DNA TGTTCCAGCAGTCCACCACGGACAGGGGGGAGGACCGGGGAGCTGTTTTTT. It translates to CSSSPPRTGGRTGELFF.

The chain recombines TRBV10-3 with TRBJ2-7; the match to TRBD2 covers 11 bases. Trimming cost V 4 bases and J 7 bases; bases outside gene matches: 12. Germline-derived CDR1 and CDR2 are ENHRY and SYGVKD. This CDR3 region has 16 residues. CDR3 loop: CAISGGYSGRGWEQYF. The CDR3 bases are TGTGCCATCAGTGGAGGCTATAGCGGGAGGGGTTGGGAGCAGTACTTC.

The gene calls are TRBV27 and TRBJ2-3; the match to TRBD2 covers 7 bases. V gave up 6 bases and J gave up 1 base; unmatched junction bases: 7. CDR1 MNHEY and CDR2 SMNVEV come from the germline V gene (reference sequence). The CDR3 consists of 15 residues. The CDR3, as DNA: TGTGCCAGCAGGGGGGGGACCCTGGGCACAGATACGCAGTATTTT. Protein sequence: CASRGGTLGTDTQYF.

The CDR3 nucleotides read TGTGCCAGCAGCTTAGCTATCGGGAGGGTGCTAGCCAAAAACATTCAGTACTTC. Its translation: CASSLAIGRVLAKNIQYF. V and J are TRBV7-8 and TRBJ2-4; 8 bases align to TRBD2. J lost 0 bases, V lost 0 bases, and 7 bases had no gene match. The germline V gene has CDR1 SGHVS and CDR2 FQNEAQ. This CDR3 region has 18 residues.

In regard to this clone: Other DNA variants within this sample encode the same CDR3. The V and J genes are TRBV5-1 and TRBJ2-5; TRBD2 matches at 10 bases. Trimming cost V 4 bases and J 5 bases; bases outside gene matches: 5. Germline CDR1 and CDR2: SGHRS and YFSETQ. The CDR3 runs 14 residues. The CDR3 protein is CASSSGGAWETQYF. CDR3 nucleotides: TGCGCCAGCAGCAGCGGGGGGGCTTGGGAGACCCAGTACTTC.

The chain has TRBV10-1 and TRBJ2-7, with 8 nucleotides matching TRBD1. Unmatched junction bases numbered 19, after V lost 0 bases and J lost 3 bases. The germline V gene encodes CDR1 WNHNN and CDR2 SYGVQD (reference sequence). The length of the CDR3 is 20 residues. The CDR3 loop reads CASSESDRGFPDTRYYEQYF. The CDR3 DNA sequence: TGCGCCAGCAGTGAGTCCGACAGGGGCTTTCCAGATACTCGTTACTACGAGCAGTACTTC.

The chain links TRBV7-9 to TRBJ2-7; TRBD1 aligns across 11 bases. V lost 6 bases to trimming and J lost 0 bases; unmatched junction nucleotides: 10. CDR3 length equals 17 residues. Germline V gene sequence: CDR1 SEHNR, CDR2 FQNEAQ (reference sequence). The CDR3, as DNA: TGTGCCAGCAGTTCCCCTAGCGGGACAGGGGGCTCCTACGAGCAGTACTTC. Encoded protein: CASSSPSGTGGSYEQYF.

The chain combines TRBV30 with TRBJ1-4; 12 bases fit TRBD1. The germline V gene has CDR1 GTSNPN and CDR2 SVGIG (reference sequence). The CDR3 is 15 residues long. The J segment lost 7 bases and the V segment lost 6 bases, leaving 9 bases of the junction unmatched. The CDR3 loop reads CACARDRGQGEKLFF. The DNA of the CDR3 is TGTGCCTGCGCCAGGGACAGGGGGCAGGGTGAAAAACTGTTTTTT.

As to this clone: This CDR3 is also generated by other DNA sequences in the sample. The chain uses TRBV30 and TRBJ2-1, with D uncertain. Deletions cut 0 bases from V and 7 bases from J, with 4 bases between. The CDR3 runs 11 residues. CDR1 is GTSNPN, CDR2 SVGIG, per germline (reference sequence). The CDR3 nucleotides read TGTGCCTGGAGTGTACTGAATGAGCAGTTCTTC. It translates to CAWSVLNEQFF.

This clone was seen only a few times. V usage is TRBV9 and J usage is TRBJ2-7, with 9 bases identical to TRBD1. CDR1 and CDR2 from the germline V gene are SGDLS and YYNGEE. V shed 3 bases and J 2 bases; nucleotides not matched to a gene: 3. This CDR3 has 14 amino acids. The CDR3 loop reads CASSEGTGPYEQYF. The DNA for the CDR3 is TGTGCCAGCAGCGAGGGGACAGGGCCCTACGAGCAGTACTTC.

The V call is TRBV7-2, the J call TRBJ2-3, with 9 bases identical to TRBD2. J lost 4 bases, V lost 5 bases, and 7 bases had no gene match. Germline V CDR1 and CDR2: SGHTA, FQGNSA. This CDR3 has 15 residues. The CDR3 reads CASSPWRGGPDTQYF. The CDR3 nucleotides are TGTGCCAGCAGCCCCTGGCGGGGGGGCCCAGATACGCAGTATTTT.

This clone has only a few counts. The gene calls are TRBV28 and TRBJ2-3; the match to TRBD2 covers 11 bases. The CDR3 runs 15 residues. The junction had 11 bases not matched to a gene; V was cut back by 10 bases and J by 5 bases. Germline V gene data show CDR1 as MDHEN and CDR2 as SYDVKM. The chain's CDR3 is CATEPSGRQVDTQYF. DNA for the CDR3: TGTGCCACCGAGCCTAGCGGGAGGCAGGTAGATACGCAGTATTTT.

The gene calls are TRBV9 and TRBJ2-1, with 7 bases that match TRBD1. Germline CDR1 is SGDLS and CDR2 is YYNGEE. Trimming took 3 bases from V and 7 from J; bases not matched to a gene: 13. The CDR3 totals 16 residues. The DNA of the CDR3 is TGTGCCAGCAGCGCGATGGGACAGCTCCAAACAAATGAGCAGTTCTTC. Protein sequence: CASSAMGQLQTNEQFF. Complete variable domain (other parts from reference TRBV9 and TRBJ2-1): DSGVTQTPKHLITATGQRVTLRCSPRSGDLSVYWYQQSLDQGLQFLIQYYNGEERAKGNILERFSAQQFPDLHSELNLSSLELGDSALYFCASSAMGQLQTNEQFFGPGTRLTVL.

In its sample, this clone was seen a few times. V gene TRBV6-4 combines with J gene TRBJ2-3, with 11 positions matching TRBD1. The CDR3 spans 19 residues. V lost 0 bases, J lost 2 bases, and 10 bases stayed unmatched. Germline V gene lookup returns CDR1 MRHNA and CDR2 SNTAGT. Here the CDR3 reads CASSDSRPGDRGNTDTQYF. DNA of the CDR3: TGTGCCAGCAGTGACTCCAGACCGGGGGACAGGGGGAACACAGATACGCAGTATTTT.

The gene calls are TRBV10-3 and TRBJ2-1, with TRBD2 identical over 8 bases. With 6 bases clipped from V and 2 bases from J, the junction kept 0 bases outside the gene matches. CDR3 length: 13 amino acids. Germline V gene data show CDR1 as ENHRY and CDR2 as SYGVKD. In DNA form, the CDR3 reads TGTGCCATCAGACTAGCGGCCTACAATGAGCAGTTCTTC. It is translated as CAIRLAAYNEQFF.

This chain uses TRBV30 with TRBJ1-2; possibly TRBD1 for D (6 bases). Trimming shortened V by 3 bases and J by 8 bases, and 13 bases separated the two germline ends. CDR3 length: 12 residues. Germline V gene data show CDR1 as GTSNPN and CDR2 as SVGIG (reference sequence). For the CDR3, the DNA is TGTGCCTGGAGGGAACAGGGTGTAGGCTACACCTTC. Translation: CAWREQGVGYTF.

V gene TRBV6-5 combines with J gene TRBJ2-5; D possibly corresponds to TRBD1 (5 bases). The V gene lost 0 bases and the J gene lost 4 bases, with 12 bases spanning the gap. The CDR3 extends over 15 amino acids. Germline values: CDR1 MNHEY, CDR2 SVGAGI. The CDR3 spells CASSYSAGPGETQYF. CDR3 bases: TGTGCCAGCAGTTACTCGGCAGGGCCAGGAGAGACCCAGTACTTC.